This T cell receptor (beta chain) was captured in a study of T cells in Graves' hyperthyroidism and ophthalmopathy. Broader study findings: Most clonotypes that expanded in the thyroid above 0.001 also showed up in blood. Stable hyperthyroidism was told apart from ophthalmopathy by a model built on 13 V-J features.

Germline CDR1 is SQVTM and CDR2 is ANQGSEA. CDR3 length: 16 residues. V shed 4 bases and J 3 bases; nucleotides not matched to a gene: 10. Exclusion criteria comprised uncontrolled infection, other autoimmune disease, pregnancy or lactation. For the diagnoses, clinical symptoms, serum thyroxine and TRAb, thyroid ultrasound and orbital computed tomography were used. Points on this clonotype: Its antigen is not known.

The CDR3 regions of TCR beta were amplified from RNA transcripts. TCR CDR3 underwent first-round RT-PCR with the HTBI primer set. TCRdb recomputed calls from the multiplex PCR reads with MiXCR, one row per CDR3 protein. This sample has 500,000 or so distinct CDR3 sequences, with 17% found just once. Sequencing was done on a sample of blood. The TCR comes from a woman aged 18-29 years with Graves' ophthalmopathy. The chain links TRBV29-1 to TRBJ1-2; 11 nucleotides agree with TRBD1. CDR3 in DNA: TGCAGCGTTGTAGGGACAGGGGGTTGGGGGGACTATGGCTACACCTTC. This gives the protein CSVVGTGGWGDYGYTF.